Each of the 5 T cell receptor beta chains below was sequenced from the same sample in a study. From the 5' RACE reads, TCRdb called clonotypes with MiXCR, one entry per CDR3 protein. The repertoire includes 45,000 to 70,000 distinct CDR3 sequences, 28% of them detected once, and 2.5% to 3.5% sits in the top ten. Sequences were obtained from tumor-infiltrating memory CD4+ T cells sorted from the breast tumor. Indicated subset: memory CD4+ T cells, CD4+CD45RO+CD25-. These receptors originate from a female donor with breast cancer.

This rearrangement joins TRBV29-1 to TRBJ2-5, with TRBD1 identical over 11 bases. V lost 4 bases to trimming and J lost 4 bases; unmatched junction nucleotides: 5. Germline lookup yields CDR1 SQVTM and CDR2 ANQGSEA. The CDR3 extends over 14 amino acids. As DNA, the CDR3 is TGCAGCGTTGTTATTGGGACAGGGGGAGAGACCCAGTACTTC. Encoded protein: CSVVIGTGGETQYF.

V and J are TRBV4-1 and TRBJ1-2; the match to TRBD1 covers 8 bases. Germline V gene lookup returns CDR1 MGHRA and CDR2 YSYEKL. This CDR3 region has 15 residues. V shed 2 bases, J shed 2 bases, and the junction held 4 bases outside the gene matches. The DNA of the CDR3 is TGCGCCAGCAGCCAAAATACAGGGGGAAACTATGGCTACACCTTC. It specifies CASSQNTGGNYGYTF.

V usage is TRBV20-1 and J usage is TRBJ1-5, with D possibly TRBD1 on 5 matching bases. Germline V gene lookup returns CDR1 DFQATT and CDR2 SNEGSKA (reference sequence). With 1 base removed from V and 7 bases from J, the gap between germline ends came to 14 bases. This CDR3 has 14 residues. The CDR3: CSARVRGRDQPQHF. As DNA, the CDR3 is TGCAGTGCTAGAGTGAGGGGCCGGGACCAGCCCCAGCATTTT.

V usage is TRBV6-5 and J usage is TRBJ1-5, with D uncertain. The CDR3 runs 14 residues. Germline V gene data show CDR1 as MNHEY and CDR2 as SVGAGI. Between the trimmed V and J ends, which lost 5 bases and 5 bases, there was a span of 13 bases. CDR3 residues: CASSPGSNYQPQHF. Written as DNA, the CDR3 is TGTGCCAGCAGTCCCGGGTCAAACTATCAGCCCCAGCATTTT.

The table lists this clonotype with a count of one. The final CDR3 position lacks the conserved phenylalanine or tryptophan, pointing to a likely read error. This chain uses TRBV6-1 with TRBJ2-2; perhaps TRBD1 as D (6 bases). The germline CDR1 and CDR2 sequences are MNHNS and SASEGT. The ends were cut back, 6 bases at V and 0 bases at J, with 11 bases in the middle. The CDR3 covers 15 residues. The CDR3 DNA follows: TGTGCCAGCAGACAGGGAAGGTCGAACACCGGGGAGCTGTTTTCT. It encodes CASRQGRSNTGELFS.